This T cell receptor beta chain was sequenced in a study of cytomegalovirus exposure and HLA in healthy donors. General observations from the study: CMV serostatus alone was available as immune exposure information. In a later analysis, a genetic analysis reported fewer productive-TCR N-insertions in an Asian-associated ancestry cluster than the cohort average.

With 60 Vbeta and 13 Jbeta primers, the PCR was carried out. Only in-frame clones appear in the TCRdb table, and some are missing; sequencing was by immunoSEQ multiplex PCR. The sample has 160,000 or so clones; roughly 76% are singletons. This CDR3 has 14 residues. In germline, CDR1 is LNHNV, CDR2 YYDKDF (reference sequence). Trimming shortened V by 5 bases and J by 3 bases, and 12 bases separated the two germline ends. About this clone itself: Its antigen remains unidentified.

The sequenced material came from PBMCs. This receptor was obtained from a woman between 18 and 29 years old in good health and CMV-seropositive. The genes are TRBV15 and TRBJ2-3; D not certain. The CDR3 nucleotides are TGTGCCACCAGCGATCGACTGACGACAGATACGCAGTATTTT. Its translation is CATSDRLTTDTQYF.